These 2 T cell receptor beta chains were all obtained from the same sample, sequenced in a study of shared clonotypes between healthy human individuals. Data came from immunoSEQ multiplex PCR; TCRdb stores just in-frame clones and leaves some out. The sample shows hundreds of thousands of clones, around 97% of them seen only once. What was sequenced was naive CD4+ T cells sorted from blood. Stated subset: CD45RA+ positively selected. The source of these receptors is a woman aged 25 to 45 in good health.

The chain uses TRBV2 and TRBJ2-1; 8 bases align to TRBD1. This CDR3 comprises 15 residues. With 6 bases clipped from V and 3 bases from J, the junction kept 7 bases outside the gene matches. Germline V gives CDR1 SNHLY, CDR2 FYNNEI. The CDR3 region is CASRADRAVYNEQFF. Written as DNA, the CDR3 is TGTGCCAGCAGAGCGGACAGGGCTGTCTACAATGAGCAGTTCTTC.

This rearrangement joins TRBV10-2 to TRBJ1-4; a weak D match, TRBD1 (6 bases). Germline CDR1 WSHSY, CDR2 SAAADI. V was trimmed by 0 bases and J by 5 bases, leaving 13 bases between them. This CDR3 comprises 16 residues. The CDR3 nucleotides are TGCGCCAGCAGTGAGTCGGGGACACTCAAAAATGAAAAACTGTTTTTT. This sequence encodes CASSESGTLKNEKLFF.